These T cell receptor beta chains were read from a single sample in a study of B cell selection in AIRE deficiency. Repertoires were generated with immunoSEQ multiplex PCR, while TCRdb's copy carries only in-frame clones and drops some. The data show 20,000 to 25,000 clones, less than 98% seen once. The sample consisted of conventional CD4+ T cells sorted from PBMCs. Receptors originate from a human donor with AIRE deficiency. Both conserved end residues are part of each CDR3. D genes are given only for firm matches. Clone size is not always given. Where it is, it says once, few, many or a class for expanded clones.

D gene	V gene	J gene	clone size	CDR3 DNA	CDR3 protein
TRBD1	TRBV19	TRBJ2-7	-	TGTGCCAGTAGACAGACAGGGGTTTGGGAGCAGTACTTC	CASRQTGVWEQYF
TRBD2	TRBV5-1	TRBJ2-2	-	TGCGCCAGCAGCTGGGGACTAGCGGGATTTGGGAATGCCGGGGAGCTGTTTTTT	CASSWGLAGFGNAGELFF
-	TRBV28	TRBJ1-1	-	TGTGCCAGCAGTTTAGGGATGGGGGCTTTCTTT	CASSLGMGAFF
-	TRBV5-6	TRBJ2-7	-	TGTGCCAGCAGCTTGTACGGACAGTCCTACGAGCAGTACTTC	CASSLYGQSYEQYF
TRBD2	TRBV27	TRBJ2-3	-	TGTGCCAGCAGTCGACTAGCGGGGGCGATAGATACGCAGTATTTT	CASSRLAGAIDTQYF
-	TRBV11-3	TRBJ2-2	-	TGTGCCAGCAGCTTCCTGTCCGCAGGGACCGGGGAGCTGTTTTTT	CASSFLSAGTGELFF
-	TRBV19	TRBJ1-2	once	TGTGCCAGTAGTATCTCACAGCTCAACTATGGCTACACCTTC	CASSISQLNYGYTF
-	TRBV6-1	TRBJ1-5	-	TGTGCCAGCAGTTCCAGGTTTTTTCAGCCCCAGCATTTT	CASSSRFFQPQHF
-	TRBV7-2	TRBJ1-4	once	TGTGCCAGCAGCCCCCGTACCACAACTAATGAAAAACTGTTTTTT	CASSPRTTTNEKLFF
-	TRBV7-2	TRBJ2-2	-	TGTGCCAGCAGCTTAAGGACAGCCACGAACACCGGGGAGCTGTTTTTT	CASSLRTATNTGELFF
-	TRBV18	TRBJ2-7	-	TGTGCCAGCTCACCCCCTAGCTCCTACGAGCAGTACTTC	CASSPPSSYEQYF
-	TRBV7-9	TRBJ1-4	-	TGTGCCAGCAGCGATGACCGGACAGCCGAAAAACTGTTTTTT	CASSDDRTAEKLFF
-	TRBV9	TRBJ2-7	-	TGTGCCAGCAGCCGAGGGGAACCCTCCTACGAGCAGTACTTC	CASSRGEPSYEQYF
-	TRBV5-1	TRBJ1-4	-	TGCGCCAGCAGCTTGGAGTGGGTATCTAATGAAAAACTGTTTTTT	CASSLEWVSNEKLFF
TRBD1	TRBV19	TRBJ2-6	-	TGTGCCACCAGGGAGACAGGGGGTAGCGGGGCCAACGTCCTGACTTTC	CATRETGGSGANVLTF
TRBD1	TRBV2	TRBJ2-7	-	TGTGCCAGCAGTGAAGCGGACAGGGGCTACGAGCAGTACTTC	CASSEADRGYEQYF
TRBD1	TRBV7-2	TRBJ1-6	-	TGTGCCAGCAGCTTTAGGACAGGGATGGGCTCACCCCTCCACTTT	CASSFRTGMGSPLHF
-	TRBV28	TRBJ1-1	-	TGTGCCAGCAGTTCCTTTAGGGGTCGGGTTAATCGCCGGGGCACTGAAGCTTTCTTT	CASSSFRGRVNRRGTEAFF
-	TRBV28	TRBJ2-2	once	TGTGCCAGCATTCCCCAGAACACCGGGGAGCTGTTTTTT	CASIPQNTGELFF
TRBD2	TRBV7-9	TRBJ2-1	once	TGTGCCAGCAGCTTTGGACTAGCGGCTGGCGATGAGCAGTTCTTC	CASSFGLAAGDEQFF
TRBD1	TRBV19	TRBJ1-3	-	TGTGCCAGTAGTTCGGGACAGGGGACTTTCTCTGGAAACACCATATATTTT	CASSSGQGTFSGNTIYF
-	TRBV9	TRBJ2-5	-	TGTGCCAGCAGCCCCCACCGGTGGGCGGGAGACAGGGAGACCCAGTACTTC	CASSPHRWAGDRETQYF
TRBD1	TRBV9	TRBJ2-4	-	TGTGCCAGCAGCGAGGGACAGGGGAAGGGTAAAAACATTCAGTACTTC	CASSEGQGKGKNIQYF
-	TRBV5-4	TRBJ2-1	-	TGTGCCAGCAGCTTGGGGCCGACAGGGAGGAATGAGCAGTTCTTC	CASSLGPTGRNEQFF
-	TRBV11-3	TRBJ1-2	once	TGTGCCAGCAGCTTAGGCCGGATCGATTATAGAGGTGGCTACACCTTC	CASSLGRIDYRGGYTF
TRBD2	TRBV5-1	TRBJ2-5	-	TGCGCCAGCCGCTCTTCTAGCGGGGCCGGATCAGAGACCCAGTACTTC	CASRSSSGAGSETQYF
-	TRBV15	TRBJ2-5	-	TGTGCCACCAGCAGAGGAAGTAGGACCCACCGCGGGACCCAGTACTTC	CATSRGSRTHRGTQYF
-	TRBV9	TRBJ1-1	-	TGTGCCAGCAGCGCCCTGGGGGGCACTGAAGCTTTCTTT	CASSALGGTEAFF
-	TRBV6-6	TRBJ1-1	-	TGTGCCAGCAGTTATCTTAGCGACACTGAAGCTTTCTTT	CASSYLSDTEAFF
-	TRBV9	TRBJ2-5	-	TGTGCCAGCGGCACCCAAGAGACCCAGTACTTC	CASGTQETQYF
TRBD1	TRBV18	TRBJ1-4	-	TGTGCCAGCTCACTGGGACAGCTTTCAACTAATGAAAAACTGTTTTTT	CASSLGQLSTNEKLFF
-	TRBV6-1	TRBJ1-2	-	TGTGCCTCCAAAGCCCCCGGGCTTCCGGGCTACACCTTC	CASKAPGLPGYTF
TRBD1	TRBV18	TRBJ2-3	-	TGTGCCAGCTCACCGATACCGGGACAGGGGGCTGGAGATACGCAGTATTTT	CASSPIPGQGAGDTQYF
TRBD1	TRBV7-2	TRBJ2-7	-	TGTGCCAGCAGGCGCACAGGGGGATACGAGCAGTACTTC	CASRRTGGYEQYF
-	TRBV7-3	TRBJ1-2	-	TGTGCCAGCAGCTTAGGTCTAGGGGTTGGCTACACCTTC	CASSLGLGVGYTF
-	TRBV4-3	TRBJ1-1	-	TGCGCCAGCAGCCTACAGGGCACTGAAGCTTTCTTT	CASSLQGTEAFF
-	TRBV19	TRBJ1-2	-	TGTGCCAGTAGTATTCGGGTGAACTATGGCTACACCTTC	CASSIRVNYGYTF
TRBD1	TRBV29-1	TRBJ2-7	-	TGCAGCGTAACAAACACCGGGACAGGTCGGCAGTACTTC	CSVTNTGTGRQYF
TRBD1	TRBV28	TRBJ1-2	-	TGTGCCCGCACCGGGACAGGGACTCCTAGCTATGGCTACACCTTC	CARTGTGTPSYGYTF
-	TRBV7-9	TRBJ2-7	-	TGTGCCAGCAGCTTTCACTACGAGCAGTACTTC	CASSFHYEQYF
-	TRBV11-3	TRBJ2-2	-	TGTGCCAGCAGCTTAGCCCTCCCCGGGGAGCTGTTTTTT	CASSLALPGELFF
TRBD1	TRBV18	TRBJ1-4	-	TGTGCCAGCTCACTCAGGGACAGGGATGAAAAACTGTTTTTT	CASSLRDRDEKLFF
-	TRBV5-1	TRBJ1-3	-	TGCGCCAGCAGCTCTGCCGGACTTCTTTCTGGAAACACCATATATTTT	CASSSAGLLSGNTIYF
TRBD1	TRBV18	TRBJ2-3	-	TGTGCCAGCTCAACTGGGACAGGGGGGACCACAGATACGCAGTATTTT	CASSTGTGGTTDTQYF
-	TRBV6-1	TRBJ1-1	-	TGTGCCAGCAGTGAAGACGGAGGAGGAAGTGAAGCTTTCTTT	CASSEDGGGSEAFF
-	TRBV21-1	TRBJ1-4	-	TGTGCCAGCAGCAAAGCATGGCAGGGGTATGAAAAACTGTTTTTT	CASSKAWQGYEKLFF
TRBD2	TRBV9	TRBJ2-3	-	TGTGCCAGCAGCGTGACTAGCGGGGGGTACGATACGCAGTATTTT	CASSVTSGGYDTQYF
-	TRBV6-1	TRBJ1-5	once	TGTGCCAGCAGGCCGGCATCGTATAGCAATCAGCCCCAGCATTTT	CASRPASYSNQPQHF
TRBD2	TRBV7-9	TRBJ2-5	-	TGTGCCAGCAGCATCGCTAGCGGGGGAGAAGAGACCCAGTACTTC	CASSIASGGEETQYF
TRBD1	TRBV7-9	TRBJ1-2	-	TGTGCCAGCAGCCTGGGGACAGCCGGCGGCTACACCTTC	CASSLGTAGGYTF
-	TRBV30	TRBJ1-1	-	TGTGCCTGGAGTGCATCAAGGACGAGCCCGCTCGAAGCTTTCTTT	CAWSASRTSPLEAFF
-	TRBV5-8	TRBJ2-3	-	TGTGCCAGCAGCTTCTCCCCGGAGAGGGCCCCAGATACGCAGTATTTT	CASSFSPERAPDTQYF
-	TRBV5-4	TRBJ2-1	once	TGTGCCAGCAGCTCAACTAGCTATTACAATGAGCAGTTCTTC	CASSSTSYYNEQFF